A selection of T cell receptor beta chains follows, all from one sample in a study of shared T cell receptors in the human thymus. This table comes from immunoSEQ multiplex PCR, and its TCRdb copy is limited to in-frame clones, with some not included. The sample yields about 660,000 clones, around nine tenths seen once. The sample was also linked to a second study, of human thymus T cells.

Sequenced: thymocytes. The source of these receptors is a boy in the first two years of life with a congenital heart defect. Both conserved end residues are part of each CDR3. Fields, in order: D gene, J gene, clone size, V gene, CDR3 protein, CDR3 DNA. A D gene is named only where the DNA matches it firmly. Clone size is not always given. Where it is, it says once, few, many or a class for expanded clones.

D gene: TRBD2
J gene: TRBJ2-1
clone size: few
V gene: TRBV11-2
CDR3 protein: CASSEGTSGKTNGEQFF
CDR3 DNA: TGTGCCAGCAGCGAGGGGACTAGCGGGAAGACCAACGGTGAGCAGTTCTTC

D gene: NA
J gene: TRBJ1-2
clone size: NA
V gene: TRBV14
CDR3 protein: CASSQDTENYGYTF
CDR3 DNA: TGTGCCAGCAGCCAAGATACCGAGAACTATGGCTACACCTTC

D gene: TRBD2
J gene: TRBJ2-7
clone size: few
V gene: TRBV7-2
CDR3 protein: CASSLGRGTSSYEQYF
CDR3 DNA: TGTGCCAGCAGCTTGGGGAGGGGGACTAGCTCCTACGAGCAGTACTTC

D gene: NA
J gene: TRBJ2-7
clone size: NA
V gene: TRBV5-1
CDR3 protein: CASSHGQGGGSGRPFGQYF
CDR3 DNA: TGCGCCAGCAGCCATGGACAGGGGGGAGGTAGCGGGAGACCTTTCGGGCAGTACTTC

D gene: NA
J gene: TRBJ1-1
clone size: NA
V gene: TRBV6-5
CDR3 protein: CASSYSGGGTEAFF
CDR3 DNA: TGTGCCAGCAGTTACTCCGGGGGTGGAACTGAAGCTTTCTTT

D gene: TRBD1
J gene: TRBJ1-2
clone size: NA
V gene: TRBV7-9
CDR3 protein: CASSLARTGNGYTF
CDR3 DNA: TGTGCCAGCAGCTTAGCCCGGACAGGGAATGGCTACACCTTC

D gene: TRBD2
J gene: TRBJ2-7
clone size: NA
V gene: TRBV6-5
CDR3 protein: CASTQRGGSSYEQYF
CDR3 DNA: TGTGCCAGCACCCAGCGGGGAGGGAGCTCCTACGAGCAGTACTTC

D gene: NA
J gene: TRBJ1-2
clone size: NA
V gene: TRBV14
CDR3 protein: CASSQERKGRERNYGYTF
CDR3 DNA: TGTGCCAGCAGCCAAGAAAGGAAAGGGAGGGAGCGGAACTATGGCTACACCTTC

D gene: NA
J gene: TRBJ2-2
clone size: NA
V gene: TRBV7-6
CDR3 protein: CASSLTGELFF
CDR3 DNA: TGTGCCAGCAGCCTCACCGGGGAGCTGTTTTTT

D gene: TRBD2
J gene: TRBJ2-7
clone size: NA
V gene: TRBV19
CDR3 protein: CASSLRTSGTPAYEQYF
CDR3 DNA: TGTGCCAGTAGTCTCCGGACTAGCGGGACACCTGCCTACGAGCAGTACTTC

D gene: NA
J gene: TRBJ2-7
clone size: NA
V gene: TRBV30
CDR3 protein: CAWSRIIYEQYF
CDR3 DNA: TGTGCCTGGAGCAGGATAATCTACGAGCAGTACTTC

D gene: TRBD1
J gene: TRBJ2-3
clone size: few
V gene: TRBV7-9
CDR3 protein: CASSFNGQAFTDTQYF
CDR3 DNA: TGTGCCAGCAGCTTTAATGGACAGGCGTTCACAGATACGCAGTATTTT

D gene: NA
J gene: TRBJ2-2
clone size: few
V gene: TRBV19
CDR3 protein: CASSTPRRYTGELFF
CDR3 DNA: TGTGCCAGTAGTACCCCCCGCAGGTACACCGGGGAGCTGTTTTTT